Shown below are 18 T cell receptor beta chains from a single sample sequenced in a study of cytomegalovirus exposure and HLA in healthy donors. PCR was performed using 60 Vbeta and 13 Jbeta primers. TCRdb's copy holds only in-frame clones and misses some; the assay was immunoSEQ multiplex PCR. The sample has around 230,000 clones, around four fifths seen once. The sample consisted of PBMCs. Source of these receptors: a boy aged 5-17 years in good health and CMV-seronegative.

The V call is TRBV27, the J call TRBJ2-5; D is ambiguous. The J call may be wrong; the DNA end is better matched by TRBJ2-7. Germline values: CDR1 MNHEY, CDR2 SMNVEV (reference sequence). This CDR3 is built from 13 residues. This CDR3 reads CASGSALSYEQYF. CDR3 coding DNA: TGTGCCAGCGGATCAGCCCTTAGCTACGAGCAGTACTTC.

Only a few counts were recorded for this clone. The chain is built from TRBV5-1 and TRBJ2-1, with 12 bases that match TRBD2. This CDR3 region has 15 residues. The germline CDR1 and CDR2 sequences are SGHRS and YFSETQ. V shed 5 bases, J shed 5 bases, and the junction held 5 bases outside the gene matches. The CDR3 sequence: CASRRTSGVNNEQFF. CDR3 in DNA: TGCGCCAGCAGAAGGACTAGCGGGGTAAACAATGAGCAGTTCTTC.

The rearrangement links TRBV2 to TRBJ1-1, with a weak D call TRBD1 (5 bases). CDR1 is SNHLY and CDR2 is FYNNEI in the germline V gene. The CDR3 length is 15 residues. The ends were cut back, 11 bases at V and 5 bases at J, with 24 bases in the middle. In nucleotides, the CDR3 is TGTGCCGTGGGGGGTTTGAGGTTAGCTGGGACTGAAGCTTTCTTT. Residues: CAVGGLRLAGTEAFF.

The chain uses TRBV5-4 and TRBJ1-2, with 7 nucleotides matching TRBD1. The CDR3 is made up of 13 amino acids. Germline assignment: CDR1 SGHNT and CDR2 YYREEE (reference sequence). The ends lost 4 bases at V and 4 bases at J; junction bases unmatched: 4. The CDR3 reads CASSPDRSYGYTF. CDR3 sequence (DNA): TGTGCCAGCAGCCCGGACAGGAGCTATGGCTACACCTTC.

The rearrangement uses TRBV6-1 and TRBJ1-2; TRBD1 is a possible D gene (6 bases). The CDR3 is 13 residues long. Trimming stripped 3 bases from V and 4 bases from J, with 9 bases between. Germline CDR1 MNHNS, CDR2 SASEGT. The CDR3 DNA sequence: TGTGCCAGCAGTGAGGCAGGGGTCTATGGCTACACCTTC. Its translation: CASSEAGVYGYTF.

The chain couples TRBV18 to TRBJ1-6, with a tentative D call TRBD1 (6 bases). CDR3 size: 15 residues. The germline gives CDR1 KGHSH, CDR2 LQKENI. V gave up 4 bases and J gave up 2 bases, with 9 bases separating them. CDR3 sequence reads: CASSLDSTYNSPLHF. The CDR3 DNA reads TGTGCCAGCTCACTGGACAGTACCTATAATTCACCCCTCCACTTT.

The J gene is TRBJ2-1, the V gene TRBV11-3; possible D gene TRBD2, 6 bases. This CDR3 has 14 amino acids. V gave up 0 bases and J gave up 13 bases, with 16 bases separating them. Per germline, CDR1 SGHNT and CDR2 YENEEA. Here the CDR3 DNA reads TGTGCCAGCAGCTTAGAATTTTGGGGGGTTTTCCAGTTCTTC. Translating it yields CASSLEFWGVFQFF. The full variable domain, its missing parts supplied by reference TRBV11-3 and TRBJ2-1, is EAGVVQSPRYKIIEKKQPVAFWCNPISGHNTLYWYLQNLGQGPELLIRYENEEAVDDSQLPKDRFSAERLKGVDSTLKIQPAELGDSAVYLCASSLEFWGVFQFFGPGTRLTVL.

V is TRBV21-1 and J is TRBJ1-5; TRBD1, as called in the table, went unchecked against the DNA. TRBV21-1 is designated a pseudogene. This CDR3 spans 17 amino acids. In DNA, the CDR3 is TGTGCCAGCAGCAAAATTAAGGTCAGGGGGAGCAATCAGCCCCAGCATTTT. Protein product: CASSKIKVRGSNQPQHF.

The gene calls are TRBV6-6 and TRBJ1-2; no reliable D call. The V gene lost 7 bases and the J gene lost 2 bases, with 11 bases spanning the gap. Germline V gives CDR1 MNHNY, CDR2 SVGAGI (reference sequence). CDR3 size: 13 residues. The CDR3 DNA is TGTGCCAGCACCCCCGGAGCAAACTATGGCTACACCTTC. Translating it yields CASTPGANYGYTF.

In this sample, this clone turned up once. The chain couples TRBV7-9 to TRBJ1-1; D may be TRBD1 (5 bases). Germline V CDR1 and CDR2: SEHNR, FQNEAQ (reference sequence). Deletions cut 0 bases from V and 5 bases from J, with 10 bases between. This CDR3 contains 14 residues. The CDR3 loop reads CASSLAGLGTEAFF. CDR3 nucleotide sequence: TGTGCCAGCAGCTTAGCGGGACTGGGAACTGAAGCTTTCTTT.

The rearrangement links TRBV11-2 to TRBJ1-6; maybe TRBD1 (5 bases). Germline V CDR1 and CDR2: SGHAT, FQNNGV. Trimming took 4 bases from V and 4 from J, leaving 8 bases between them. This CDR3 contains 14 residues. CDR3 nucleotides: TGTGCCAGCAGCTCAACAGGTTATAATTCACCCCTCCACTTT. Amino acids: CASSSTGYNSPLHF. Filled out from reference TRBV11-2 and TRBJ1-6, the complete variable domain reads EAGVAQSPRYKIIEKRQSVAFWCNPISGHATLYWYQQILGQGPKLLIQFQNNGVVDDSQLPKDRFSAERLKGVDSTLKIQPAKLEDSAVYLCASSSTGYNSPLHFGNGTRLTVT.

V gene TRBV5-4 combines with J gene TRBJ2-5, with 7 bases lining up with TRBD1. The CDR3 length is 15 residues. Germline CDR1 and CDR2: SGHNT and YYREEE (reference sequence). V lost 2 bases and J lost 3; bases outside the gene matches: 7. The CDR3 bases are TGTGCCAGCAGCTTAATAGAAACAGGGGAAGAGACCCAGTACTTC. Its translation is CASSLIETGEETQYF.

CDR3 DNA: TGTGCCAGCAGCATCGACAGGGGGCCGTACGAGCAGTACTTC. Translation gives CASSIDRGPYEQYF. The rearrangement joins TRBV6-5 to TRBJ2-7, with 10 bases lining up with TRBD1. This CDR3 is 14 amino acids long. With V trimmed by 6 bases and J by 4 bases, 6 bases remained unmatched. The V gene's germline CDR1 is MNHEY and CDR2 SVGAGI.

V gene TRBV6-5 combines with J gene TRBJ1-3, with a weak D call TRBD1 (5 bases). Germline V CDR1 and CDR2: MNHEY, SVGAGI. V lost 5 bases to trimming and J lost 0 bases, with 11 bases between them. This CDR3 has 15 amino acids. In nucleotides, the CDR3 is TGTGCCAGCAGTCGCGGGGGTAACTCTGGAAACACCATATATTTT. Translating it yields CASSRGGNSGNTIYF.

The chain recombines TRBV11-3 with TRBJ2-7, with a weak D call TRBD1 (7 bases). The CDR3 runs 15 residues. Germline V gene sequence: CDR1 SGHNT, CDR2 YENEEA. Between the trimmed V and J ends, which lost 2 bases and 3 bases, there was a span of 14 bases. The CDR3 region has the DNA TGTGCCAGCAGCTTATCTCGACAGGGACTCTACGAGCAGTACTTC. Its translation: CASSLSRQGLYEQYF.

The chain links TRBV5-1 to TRBJ2-7; TRBD1 matches at 7 bases. Germline CDR1 and CDR2: SGHRS and YFSETQ. The V and J ends lost 2 bases and 6 bases, in that order; junction bases with no gene match: 5. This CDR3 is built from 13 residues. The DNA of the CDR3 is TGCGCCAGCAGCTTAATACAGGGGCGCGAGCAGTACTTC. This codes for CASSLIQGREQYF. Full variable domain (rest looked up from reference TRBV5-1 and TRBJ2-7): KAGVTQTPRYLIKTRGQQVTLSCSPISGHRSVSWYQQTPGQGLQFLFEYFSETQRNKGNFPGRFSGRQFSNSRSEMNVSTLELGDSALYLCASSLIQGREQYFGPGTRLTVT.

The V call is TRBV10-2, the J call TRBJ2-7, with 9 bases that match TRBD2. This CDR3 comprises 12 residues. Germline trimming cut 8 bases from V and 3 bases from J; bases unmatched to any gene: 2. Germline lookup yields CDR1 WSHSY and CDR2 SAAADI. In DNA form, the CDR3 reads TGCGCCAGCGAGACTAGCGGCTACGAGCAGTACTTC. It codes for CASETSGYEQYF.

The CDR3 DNA reads TGCGCCAGCAGCCGGGGCCCTCGGGAGGGAGGCACCGGGGAGCTGTTTTTT. This codes for CASSRGPREGGTGELFF. The chain couples TRBV4-1 to TRBJ2-2; 8 bases line up with TRBD2. The CDR3 has 17 residues. Germline loops: CDR1 MGHRA, CDR2 YSYEKL. The V and J ends lost 4 bases and 4 bases, in that order; junction bases with no gene match: 11.